This T cell receptor (beta chain) is drawn from a study of cytomegalovirus exposure and HLA in healthy donors. Germline CDR1 SGDLS, CDR2 YYNGEE. The CDR3 is 18 amino acids. The V gene end was trimmed by 0 bases and the J gene end by 8 bases; junction bases not matched to a gene: 15. The PCR contained 60 Vbeta and 13 Jbeta primers. The protocol was immunoSEQ multiplex PCR, while the TCRdb copy is restricted to in-frame clones and leaves out a portion. The data show about 220,000 clones, with approximately 88% seen just once and 0.71% held by the top ten. This clonotype originated in a boy aged 2 to 9 in good health and CMV-seronegative. This chain connects TRBV9 to TRBJ2-1, with 9 bases aligning to TRBD2. Source material: PBMCs. The CDR3 DNA sequence: TGTGCCAGCAGCGTAGACCCGCCGGGAAGCGGGGGGTTGTATGAGCAGTTCTTC. This sequence encodes CASSVDPPGSGGLYEQFF.